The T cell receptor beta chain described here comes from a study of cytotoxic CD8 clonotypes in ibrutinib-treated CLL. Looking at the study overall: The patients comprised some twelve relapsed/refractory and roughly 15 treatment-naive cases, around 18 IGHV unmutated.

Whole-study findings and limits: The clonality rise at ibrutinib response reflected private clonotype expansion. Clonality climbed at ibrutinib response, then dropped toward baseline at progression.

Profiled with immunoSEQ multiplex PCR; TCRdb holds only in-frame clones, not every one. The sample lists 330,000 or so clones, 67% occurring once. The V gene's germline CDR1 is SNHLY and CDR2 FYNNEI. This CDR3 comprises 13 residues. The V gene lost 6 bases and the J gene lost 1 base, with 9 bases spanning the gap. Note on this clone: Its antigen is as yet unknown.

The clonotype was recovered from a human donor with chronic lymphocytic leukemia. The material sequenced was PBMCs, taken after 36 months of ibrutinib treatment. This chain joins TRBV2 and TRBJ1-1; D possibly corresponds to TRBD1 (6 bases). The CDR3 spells CASRRTENTEAFF. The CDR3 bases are TGTGCCAGCAGGCGGACAGAGAACACTGAAGCTTTCTTT.